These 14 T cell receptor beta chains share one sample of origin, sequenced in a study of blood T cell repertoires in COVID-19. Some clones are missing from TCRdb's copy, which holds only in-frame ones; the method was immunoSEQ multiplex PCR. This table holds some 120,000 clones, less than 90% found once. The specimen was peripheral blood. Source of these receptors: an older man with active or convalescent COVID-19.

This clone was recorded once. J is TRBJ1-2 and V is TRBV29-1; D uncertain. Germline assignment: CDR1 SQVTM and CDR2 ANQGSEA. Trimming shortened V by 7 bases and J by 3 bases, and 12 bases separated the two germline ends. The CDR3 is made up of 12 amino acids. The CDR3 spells CSAGETDYGYTF. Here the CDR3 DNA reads TGCAGCGCAGGAGAAACTGACTATGGCTACACCTTC.

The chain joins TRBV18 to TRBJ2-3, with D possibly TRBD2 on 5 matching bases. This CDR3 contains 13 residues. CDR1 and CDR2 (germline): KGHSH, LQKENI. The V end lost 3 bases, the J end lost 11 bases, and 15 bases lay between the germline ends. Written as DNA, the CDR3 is TGTGCCAGCTCACCGGTGTCGGAGGCCGAGCAGTATTTT. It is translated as CASSPVSEAEQYF.

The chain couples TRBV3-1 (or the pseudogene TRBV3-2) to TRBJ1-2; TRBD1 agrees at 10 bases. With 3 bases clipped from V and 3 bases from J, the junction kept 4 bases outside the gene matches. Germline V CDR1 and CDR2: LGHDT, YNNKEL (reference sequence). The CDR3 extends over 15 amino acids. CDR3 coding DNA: TGTGCCAGCAGCCACTCCGGGACAGGGGACTATGGCTACACCTTC. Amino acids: CASSHSGTGDYGYTF.

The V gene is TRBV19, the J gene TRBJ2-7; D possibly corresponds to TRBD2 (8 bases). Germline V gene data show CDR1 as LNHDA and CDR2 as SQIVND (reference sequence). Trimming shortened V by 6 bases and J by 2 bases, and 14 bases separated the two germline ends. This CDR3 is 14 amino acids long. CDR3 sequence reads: CASRPGGGTYEQYF. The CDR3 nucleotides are TGTGCCAGTAGGCCGGGAGGGGGCACCTACGAGCAGTACTTC.

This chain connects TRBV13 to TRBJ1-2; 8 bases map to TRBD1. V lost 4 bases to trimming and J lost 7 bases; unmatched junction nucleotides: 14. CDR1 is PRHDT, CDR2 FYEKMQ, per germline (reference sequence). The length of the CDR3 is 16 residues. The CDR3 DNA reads TGTGCCAGCAGCTACGCACGGACAGGGATTTCTGCTGGCTACACCTTC. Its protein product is CASSYARTGISAGYTF.

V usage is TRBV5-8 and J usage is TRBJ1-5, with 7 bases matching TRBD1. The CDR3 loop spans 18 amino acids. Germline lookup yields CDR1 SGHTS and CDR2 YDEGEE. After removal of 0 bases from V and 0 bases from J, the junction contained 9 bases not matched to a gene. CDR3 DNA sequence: TGTGCCAGCAGCTTGGAGGTGACAGGGTGGGATAGCAATCAGCCCCAGCATTTT. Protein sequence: CASSLEVTGWDSNQPQHF.

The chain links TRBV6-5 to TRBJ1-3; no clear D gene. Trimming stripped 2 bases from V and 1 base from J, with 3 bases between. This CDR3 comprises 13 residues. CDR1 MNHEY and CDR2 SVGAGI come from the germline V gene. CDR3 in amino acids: CASSYRSGNTIYF. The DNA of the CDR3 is TGTGCCAGCAGTTACCGGTCTGGAAACACCATATATTTT.

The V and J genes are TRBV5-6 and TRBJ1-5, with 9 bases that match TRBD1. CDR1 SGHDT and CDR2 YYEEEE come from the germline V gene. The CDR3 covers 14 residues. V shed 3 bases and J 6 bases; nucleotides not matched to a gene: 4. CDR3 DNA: TGTGCCAGCAGCTATGACAGGGGGAGTCAGCCCCAGCATTTT. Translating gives CASSYDRGSQPQHF. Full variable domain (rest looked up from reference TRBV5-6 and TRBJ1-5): DAGVTQSPTHLIKTRGQQVTLRCSPKSGHDTVSWYQQALGQGPQFIFQYYEEEERQRGNFPDRFSGHQFPNYSSELNVNALLLGDSALYLCASSYDRGSQPQHFGDGTRLSIL.

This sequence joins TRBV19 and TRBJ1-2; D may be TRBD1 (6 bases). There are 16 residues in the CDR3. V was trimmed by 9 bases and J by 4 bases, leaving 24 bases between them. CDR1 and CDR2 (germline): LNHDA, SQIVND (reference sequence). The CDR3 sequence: CASRTAQGPSSYGYTF. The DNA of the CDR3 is TGTGCCAGCCGAACAGCACAGGGCCCCTCTAGCTATGGCTACACCTTC.

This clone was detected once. CDR3 residues: CASSPWTDTNTEAFF. The CDR3 DNA reads TGTGCCAGTAGTCCATGGACAGATACGAACACTGAAGCTTTCTTT. V usage is TRBV19 and J usage is TRBJ1-1; tentative D call: TRBD1 (6 bases). Germline CDR1 and CDR2: LNHDA and SQIVND (reference sequence). The V end lost 5 bases, the J end lost 1 base, and 14 bases lay between the germline ends. The CDR3 extends over 15 amino acids.

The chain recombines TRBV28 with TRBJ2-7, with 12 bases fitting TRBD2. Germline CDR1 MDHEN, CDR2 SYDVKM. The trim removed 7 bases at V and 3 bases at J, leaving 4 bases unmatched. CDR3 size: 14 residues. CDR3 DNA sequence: TGTGCCAGCATTCCGACTAGCGGGAGCTACGAGCAGTACTTC. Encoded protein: CASIPTSGSYEQYF.

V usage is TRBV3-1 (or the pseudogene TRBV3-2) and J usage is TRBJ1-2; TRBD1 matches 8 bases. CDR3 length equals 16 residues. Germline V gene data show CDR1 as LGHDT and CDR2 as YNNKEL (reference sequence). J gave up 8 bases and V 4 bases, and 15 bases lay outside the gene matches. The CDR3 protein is CASSRPVLTGGFGYTF. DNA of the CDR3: TGTGCCAGCAGCCGCCCCGTTCTTACAGGGGGGTTCGGCTACACCTTC.

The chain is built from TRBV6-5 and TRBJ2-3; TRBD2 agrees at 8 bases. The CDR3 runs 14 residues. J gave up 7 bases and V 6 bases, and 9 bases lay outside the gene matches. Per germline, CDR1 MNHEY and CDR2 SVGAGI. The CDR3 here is CASSGLASSYTQYF. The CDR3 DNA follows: TGTGCCAGCAGCGGACTAGCCTCGTCATATACGCAGTATTTT.

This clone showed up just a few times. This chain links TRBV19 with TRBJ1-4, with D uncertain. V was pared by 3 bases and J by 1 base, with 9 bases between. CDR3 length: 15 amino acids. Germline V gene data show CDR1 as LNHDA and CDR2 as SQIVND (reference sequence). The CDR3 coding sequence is TGTGCCAGTAGTATGTCACAGCAAACTAATGAAAAACTGTTTTTT. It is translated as CASSMSQQTNEKLFF.